A single sample is the source of the 2 T cell receptor beta chains below, sequenced in a study of blood T cell repertoires in COVID-19. The method was immunoSEQ multiplex PCR; TCRdb's version includes in-frame clones alone and lacks a portion of them. The table lists about 120,000 clones, around 88% of them singletons. Sequenced input: peripheral blood. The source is a woman aged 45-60 years with active or convalescent COVID-19.

The chain employs TRBV5-6 and TRBJ1-5; possibly TRBD1 for D (6 bases). CDR1 SGHDT and CDR2 YYEEEE come from the germline V gene. The CDR3 has 15 residues. V lost 4 bases and J 5 bases, leaving 16 bases between the germline ends. CDR3 sequence (DNA): TGTGCCAGCAGCACTGGACAGTGGATGGATCAGCCCCAGCATTTT. Protein: CASSTGQWMDQPQHF.

V and J are TRBV6-1 and TRBJ1-2; D unclear. This CDR3 is 13 amino acids long. CDR1 and CDR2 (germline): MNHNS, SASEGT. Trimming cost V 0 bases and J 2 bases, with 4 bases left between them. The CDR3 reads CASSEAANYGYTF. The CDR3 DNA reads TGTGCCAGCAGTGAAGCGGCCAACTATGGCTACACCTTC.